This passage covers 25 T cell receptor beta chains from one sample sequenced in a study of identical twins. Each CDR3 protein gets one entry after TCRdb re-called the 5' RACE reads with MiXCR. This table holds 1,800,000 or so distinct CDR3 sequences, about 32% found once. The sequenced sample consisted of cord blood. These receptor sequences come from a newborn girl in good health.

The chain carries TRBV24-1 and TRBJ2-7; no reliable D call. The V end lost 0 bases, the J end lost 7 bases, and 12 bases lay between the germline ends. Per germline, CDR1 KGHDR and CDR2 SFDVKD. This CDR3 has 14 amino acids. The CDR3: CATSDLGGSNEQYF. The CDR3 coding sequence is TGTGCCACCAGTGATTTGGGCGGTTCGAATGAGCAGTACTTC.

There are a few counts of this clonotype. The V gene is TRBV5-4, the J gene TRBJ2-3; a possible D gene is TRBD2 (5 bases). The CDR3 consists of 16 residues. V gave up 6 bases and J gave up 0 bases, with 17 bases separating them. Germline assignment: CDR1 SGHNT and CDR2 YYREEE (reference sequence). Written as DNA, the CDR3 is TGTGCCAGCAACCCCCACGATCTAGCTAGCACAGATACGCAGTATTTT. As protein: CASNPHDLASTDTQYF.

This clonotype occurred many times. This sequence joins TRBV7-2 and TRBJ2-5; D is perhaps TRBD1 (6 bases). Germline CDR1 SGHTA, CDR2 FQGNSA. Trimming stripped 1 base from V and 11 bases from J, with 8 bases between. The CDR3 totals 11 residues. The CDR3 sequence is CASSLDRGQYF. Written as DNA, the CDR3 is TGTGCCAGCAGCTTAGATAGGGGGCAGTACTTC. Filled out from reference TRBV7-2 and TRBJ2-5, the complete variable domain reads GAGVSQSPSNKVTEKGKDVELRCDPISGHTALYWYRQSLGQGLEFLIYFQGNSAPDKSGLPSDRFSAERTGGSVSTLTIQRTQQEDSAVYLCASSLDRGQYFGPGTRLLVL.

This rearrangement joins TRBV10-3 to TRBJ2-1; D not resolved. Germline CDR1 is ENHRY and CDR2 is SYGVKD. Trimming stripped 7 bases from V and 0 bases from J, with 13 bases between. The CDR3 consists of 15 residues. CDR3 in amino acids: CAIMVGGPSYNEQFF. The CDR3 DNA reads as TGTGCCATCATGGTGGGCGGACCCTCCTACAATGAGCAGTTCTTC.

This chain uses TRBV6-5 with TRBJ2-4; TRBD1 might be the D (5 bases). The V and J ends lost 0 bases and 1 base respectively, with 7 bases between them. This CDR3 has 15 amino acids. The V gene's germline CDR1 is MNHEY and CDR2 SVGAGI. The CDR3 region has the DNA TGTGCCAGCAGTTACTCCTACAGGGCCAAAAACATTCAGTACTTC. Its translation is CASSYSYRAKNIQYF.

Comment on this clonotype: A much larger clone lies a single base off, so this may be a read error. The genes are TRBV2 and TRBJ2-1; no firm D call. In germline, CDR1 is SNHLY, CDR2 FYNNEI. The CDR3 loop spans 13 amino acids. The CDR3 nucleotides read TGTGCCCGCAGTGAAGGTCCCTACAATGAGCAGTTCTTC. The encoded protein is CARSEGPYNEQFF.

This clonotype was picked up a small number of times. The rearrangement joins TRBV28 to TRBJ2-4, with 8 bases aligning to TRBD1. J lost 13 bases, V lost 8 bases, and 10 bases had no gene match. The germline V gene encodes CDR1 MDHEN and CDR2 SYDVKM. The length of the CDR3 is 12 residues. CDR3 nucleotide sequence: TGTGCCAGCTTAGGACAGGGAAGGGAGCAGTACTTC. This encodes CASLGQGREQYF.

This clonotype was seen only a few times. This rearrangement joins TRBV11-2 to TRBJ2-7; TRBD1 matches at 11 bases. The germline gives CDR1 SGHAT, CDR2 FQNNGV. Germline trimming cut 3 bases from V and 4 bases from J; bases unmatched to any gene: 5. This CDR3 contains 15 residues. The CDR3 loop is CASSFYRDRGYEQYF. CDR3 nucleotide sequence: TGTGCCAGCAGCTTTTACCGGGACAGGGGGTACGAGCAGTACTTC. Using reference TRBV11-2 and TRBJ2-7 for the parts outside the CDR3, the full variable domain is EAGVAQSPRYKIIEKRQSVAFWCNPISGHATLYWYQQILGQGPKLLIQFQNNGVVDDSQLPKDRFSAERLKGVDSTLKIQPAKLEDSAVYLCASSFYRDRGYEQYFGPGTRLTVT.

This rearrangement joins TRBV11-2 to TRBJ2-1; D gene unclear. The CDR3 is made up of 15 amino acids. V lost 3 bases to trimming and J lost 8 bases, with 17 bases between them. From germline, CDR1 is SGHAT and CDR2 FQNNGV. CDR3 protein: CASSFRGPPAYEQFF. The CDR3 coding sequence is TGTGCCAGCAGCTTCCGCGGACCACCCGCGTATGAGCAGTTCTTC. The full variable domain, with the rest looked up from reference TRBV11-2 and TRBJ2-1, is EAGVAQSPRYKIIEKRQSVAFWCNPISGHATLYWYQQILGQGPKLLIQFQNNGVVDDSQLPKDRFSAERLKGVDSTLKIQPAKLEDSAVYLCASSFRGPPAYEQFFGPGTRLTVL.

The rearrangement uses TRBV12-3 or TRBV12-4 and TRBJ1-6; TRBD1 might be the D (5 bases). The V gene lost 4 bases and the J gene lost 5 bases, with 9 bases spanning the gap. The CDR3 runs to 14 residues. CDR3: CASSWGSDNSPLHF. The CDR3 DNA is TGTGCCAGCAGTTGGGGCAGCGATAATTCACCCCTCCACTTT.

This clonotype was recorded only once. The chain employs TRBV20-1 and TRBJ1-1; 9 bases agree with TRBD1. CDR1 DFQATT and CDR2 SNEGSKA come from the germline V gene (reference sequence). CDR3 length equals 12 residues. Unmatched junction bases numbered 3, after V lost 5 bases and J lost 5 bases. The CDR3 region is CSAGTGRTEAFF. Here the CDR3 DNA reads TGCAGTGCTGGGACAGGGCGGACTGAAGCTTTCTTT.

This clonotype was picked up a small number of times. The chain carries TRBV28 and TRBJ2-7; TRBD1 matches at 7 bases. This CDR3 is 14 amino acids long. The V and J ends lost 7 bases and 4 bases, in that order; junction bases with no gene match: 10. The germline gives CDR1 MDHEN, CDR2 SYDVKM. The CDR3 is CASKSDRISYEQYF. Here the CDR3 DNA reads TGTGCCAGCAAGTCGGACAGGATCTCTTACGAGCAGTACTTC.

The genes are TRBV10-1 and TRBJ1-1; the D gene is possibly TRBD1 (6 bases). The germline V gene encodes CDR1 WNHNN and CDR2 SYGVQD (reference sequence). The V end was cut by 7 bases, the J end by 1 base, with 13 bases between. This CDR3 comprises 14 residues. CDR3 DNA: TGCGCCAGCACGCGTGGACAGCCGAACACTGAAGCTTTCTTT. It is translated as CASTRGQPNTEAFF.

Only a few counts were recorded for this clonotype. This chain links TRBV6-1 with TRBJ1-2; TRBD1 agrees at 11 bases. The V segment lost 10 bases and the J segment 5 bases; nucleotides outside the gene matches: 21. The CDR3 runs to 18 residues. CDR1 is MNHNS and CDR2 is SASEGT in the germline V gene. CDR3 in amino acids: CAIPRTDRGRVDPYGYTF. The CDR3 DNA reads TGTGCCATCCCCAGAACGGACAGGGGGCGCGTCGACCCATATGGCTACACCTTC.

This sequence joins TRBV5-1 and TRBJ2-3; TRBD2 agrees at 7 bases. The CDR3 has 14 amino acids. Germline values: CDR1 SGHRS, CDR2 YFSETQ. The trim removed 2 bases at V and 4 bases at J, leaving 4 bases unmatched. The CDR3 loop reads CASSFSGCADTQYF. The CDR3 nucleotides read TGCGCCAGCAGCTTTAGCGGGTGCGCAGATACGCAGTATTTT.

The chain couples TRBV19 to TRBJ2-4; TRBD2 agrees at 11 bases. V trimming: 4 bases; J trimming: 4 bases; junction bases outside the gene matches: 15. Per the germline V gene, CDR1 is LNHDA and CDR2 is SQIVND (reference sequence). The CDR3 has 19 residues. DNA of the CDR3: TGTGCCAGTAGTAATCTAGCGGGGGGCCGGAAACCGATTAAAAACATTCAGTACTTC. The encoded protein is CASSNLAGGRKPIKNIQYF.

Only a few counts were recorded for this clonotype. The rearrangement links TRBV6-2 or TRBV6-3 to TRBJ2-7, with D hard to call. The CDR3 is made up of 13 amino acids. Germline CDR1 reads MNHEY; CDR2 reads SVGEGT. V lost 0 bases and J 4 bases, leaving 7 bases between the germline ends. CDR3 region: CASSYSKRYEQYF. CDR3 DNA: TGTGCCAGCAGTTACTCGAAGAGGTACGAGCAGTACTTC.

The chain links TRBV7-2 to TRBJ2-3, with 10 bases lining up with TRBD2. The J segment lost 0 bases and the V segment lost 2 bases, leaving 11 bases of the junction unmatched. Germline values: CDR1 SGHTA, CDR2 FQGNSA. The CDR3 totals 19 residues. The CDR3 sequence is CASSLKWPSTSGSTDTQYF. The CDR3 coding sequence is TGTGCCAGCAGCTTAAAATGGCCGTCGACTAGCGGGAGCACAGATACGCAGTATTTT.

About this clonotype itself: A much larger clone differs by one base, so this may be a read error. The rearrangement joins TRBV20-1 to TRBJ2-7, with D perhaps TRBD2 (5 bases). Germline values: CDR1 DFQATT, CDR2 SNEGSKA (reference sequence). The CDR3 is 12 residues long. In nucleotides, the CDR3 is TGCAGTGCTAGATCCGGGAACTACGGGCAGTACTTC. This sequence encodes CSARSGNYGQYF.

The chain joins TRBV3-1 to TRBJ2-7; D tentatively fits TRBD1 or TRBD2 (5 bases each). CDR3 size: 15 residues. Trimming shortened V by 1 base and J by 10 bases, and 20 bases separated the two germline ends. Germline-derived CDR1 and CDR2 are LGHDT and YNNKEL (reference sequence). The CDR3: CASSQVGTSQVGQYF. CDR3 in DNA: TGTGCCAGCAGCCAAGTAGGGACCTCCCAGGTGGGCCAGTACTTC.

This clonotype has just a few counts. The chain carries TRBV24-1 and TRBJ2-1; D is possibly TRBD1 (5 bases). Germline V gene data show CDR1 as KGHDR and CDR2 as SFDVKD. Trimming shortened V by 4 bases and J by 0 bases, and 9 bases separated the two germline ends. This CDR3 has 15 residues. Here the CDR3 reads CATSEDTISYNEQFF. CDR3 DNA sequence: TGTGCCACCAGTGAGGACACCATCTCCTACAATGAGCAGTTCTTC.

This clonotype occurred a few times. The chain carries TRBV7-2 and TRBJ2-1; 10 nucleotides align to TRBD2. The CDR3 loop spans 14 amino acids. V gave up 6 bases and J gave up 6 bases; unmatched junction bases: 5. Germline V gene lookup returns CDR1 SGHTA and CDR2 FQGNSA. Here the CDR3 DNA reads TGTGCCAGCAGTGGACTAGCGGCCATCAATGAGCAGTTCTTC. The encoded protein is CASSGLAAINEQFF. The whole variable domain, remainder taken from reference TRBV7-2 and TRBJ2-1, is GAGVSQSPSNKVTEKGKDVELRCDPISGHTALYWYRQSLGQGLEFLIYFQGNSAPDKSGLPSDRFSAERTGGSVSTLTIQRTQQEDSAVYLCASSGLAAINEQFFGPGTRLTVL.

This clonotype was counted only a few times. The CDR3 loop reads CASSLTGKDTQYF. In DNA, the CDR3 is TGTGCCAGCAGCTTAACCGGGAAAGATACGCAGTATTTT. The V and J genes are TRBV5-4 and TRBJ2-3; perhaps TRBD2 as D (5 bases). The germline V gene encodes CDR1 SGHNT and CDR2 YYREEE (reference sequence). The ends were cut back, 2 bases at V and 5 bases at J, with 9 bases in the middle. The length of the CDR3 is 13 residues.

The J gene is TRBJ2-5, the V gene TRBV10-3, with TRBD2 identical over 7 bases. V shed 7 bases, J shed 3 bases, and the junction held 8 bases outside the gene matches. The CDR3 has 14 amino acids. Germline CDR1 reads ENHRY; CDR2 reads SYGVKD. The DNA for the CDR3 is TGTGCCATCAACGGAGGACTAGGCGAAGAGACCCAGTACTTC. Its protein product is CAINGGLGEETQYF.

The chain links TRBV10-3 to TRBJ1-2; D call uncertain. V was pared by 5 bases and J by 0 bases, with 13 bases between. CDR1 ENHRY and CDR2 SYGVKD come from the germline V gene. The CDR3 is 15 residues long. CDR3 sequence reads: CAISPSLGSNYGYTF. The CDR3 DNA reads TGTGCCATCAGTCCTAGCCTCGGGTCTAACTATGGCTACACCTTC.